This T cell receptor beta chain was sequenced in a study of T cell responses to AZD1222 COVID-19 vaccine. Regarding the study as a whole: Spike-specific TCRs gained breadth and depth after people received two AZD1222 doses. The study reported that nearly half of spike-specific TCRs target unmutated variant regions. The peak T cell response came first, and repertoires were sampled only after it.

Assay used: immunoSEQ multiplex PCR; TCRdb lists only in-frame clones, some missing. The table shows approximately 100,000 clones, with 85% to 90% occurring only once. Regarding this clone: Its antigen is unidentified.

Germline assignment: CDR1 MRHNA and CDR2 SNTAGT. V was pared by 5 bases and J by 4 bases, with 4 bases of the junction left unmatched. The CDR3 totals 13 residues. This TCR was recovered from an adult in good health. This material consisted of peripheral blood, taken on day 0 of AZD1222 vaccination. The chain has TRBV6-4 and TRBJ1-1, with 7 bases aligning to TRBD1. The CDR3 DNA reads as TGTGCCAGCAGTTCGACAGGGTCCACTGAAGCTTTCTTT. Translating it yields CASSSTGSTEAFF.